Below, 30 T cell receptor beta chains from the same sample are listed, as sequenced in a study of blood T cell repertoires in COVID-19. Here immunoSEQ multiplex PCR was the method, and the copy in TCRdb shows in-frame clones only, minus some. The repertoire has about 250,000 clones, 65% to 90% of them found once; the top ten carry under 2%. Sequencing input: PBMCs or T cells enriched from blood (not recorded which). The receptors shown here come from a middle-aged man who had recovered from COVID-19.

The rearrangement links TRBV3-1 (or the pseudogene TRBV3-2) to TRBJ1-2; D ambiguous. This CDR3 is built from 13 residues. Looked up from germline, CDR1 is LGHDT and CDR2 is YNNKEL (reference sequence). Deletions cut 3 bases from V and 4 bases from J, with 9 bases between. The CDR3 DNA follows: TGTGCCAGCAGCCAGCGGGAACTCTATGGCTACACCTTC. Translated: CASSQRELYGYTF.

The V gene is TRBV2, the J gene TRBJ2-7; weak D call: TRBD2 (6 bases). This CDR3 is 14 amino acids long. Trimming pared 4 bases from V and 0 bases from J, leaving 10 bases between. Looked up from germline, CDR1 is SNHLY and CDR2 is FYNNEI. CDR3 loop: CASSAALASYEQYF. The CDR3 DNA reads TGTGCCAGCAGTGCGGCACTAGCCTCCTACGAGCAGTACTTC. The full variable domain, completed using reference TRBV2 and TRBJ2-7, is EPEVTQTPSHQVTQMGQEVILRCVPISNHLYFYWYRQILGQKVEFLVSFYNNEISEKSEIFDDQFSVERPDGSNFTLKIRSTKLEDSAMYFCASSAALASYEQYFGPGTRLTVT.

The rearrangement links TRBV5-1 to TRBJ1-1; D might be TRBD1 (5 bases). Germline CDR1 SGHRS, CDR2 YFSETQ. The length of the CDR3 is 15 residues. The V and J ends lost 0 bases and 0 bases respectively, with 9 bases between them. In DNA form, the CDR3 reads TGCGCCAGCAGCTTGGGGGGCCACCTGAACACTGAAGCTTTCTTT. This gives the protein CASSLGGHLNTEAFF.

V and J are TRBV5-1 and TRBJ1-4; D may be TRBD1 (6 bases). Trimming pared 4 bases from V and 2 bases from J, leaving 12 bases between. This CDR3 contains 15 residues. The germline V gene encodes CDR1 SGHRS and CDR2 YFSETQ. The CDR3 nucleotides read TGCGCCAGCAGCGGAACAGGGTCGACTAATGAAAAACTGTTTTTT. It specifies CASSGTGSTNEKLFF.

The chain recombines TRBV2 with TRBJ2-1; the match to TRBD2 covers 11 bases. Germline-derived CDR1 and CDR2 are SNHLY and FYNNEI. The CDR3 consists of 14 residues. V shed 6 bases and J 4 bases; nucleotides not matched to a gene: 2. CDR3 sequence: CASRGLADYNEQFF. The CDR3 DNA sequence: TGTGCCAGCAGGGGACTAGCGGATTACAATGAGCAGTTCTTC. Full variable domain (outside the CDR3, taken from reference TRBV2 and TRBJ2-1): EPEVTQTPSHQVTQMGQEVILRCVPISNHLYFYWYRQILGQKVEFLVSFYNNEISEKSEIFDDQFSVERPDGSNFTLKIRSTKLEDSAMYFCASRGLADYNEQFFGPGTRLTVL.

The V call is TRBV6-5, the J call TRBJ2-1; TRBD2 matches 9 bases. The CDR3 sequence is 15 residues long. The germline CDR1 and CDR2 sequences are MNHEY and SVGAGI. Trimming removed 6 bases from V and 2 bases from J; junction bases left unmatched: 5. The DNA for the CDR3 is TGTGCCAGCAGGGCGGGGGGGTTGACCTACAATGAGCAGTTCTTC. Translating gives CASRAGGLTYNEQFF.

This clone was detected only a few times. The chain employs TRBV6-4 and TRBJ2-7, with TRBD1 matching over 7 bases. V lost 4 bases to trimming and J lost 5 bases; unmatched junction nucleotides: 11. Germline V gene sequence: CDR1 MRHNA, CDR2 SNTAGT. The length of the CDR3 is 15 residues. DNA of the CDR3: TGTGCCAGCAGTGCAGACAGGGCCCAGAGCCACGAGCAGTACTTC. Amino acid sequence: CASSADRAQSHEQYF.

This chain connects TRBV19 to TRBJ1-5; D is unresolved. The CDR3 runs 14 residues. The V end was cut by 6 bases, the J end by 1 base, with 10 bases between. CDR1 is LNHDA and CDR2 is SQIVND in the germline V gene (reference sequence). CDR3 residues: CASRKGLSNQPQHF. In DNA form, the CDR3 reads TGTGCCAGTAGAAAAGGACTGAGCAATCAGCCCCAGCATTTT.

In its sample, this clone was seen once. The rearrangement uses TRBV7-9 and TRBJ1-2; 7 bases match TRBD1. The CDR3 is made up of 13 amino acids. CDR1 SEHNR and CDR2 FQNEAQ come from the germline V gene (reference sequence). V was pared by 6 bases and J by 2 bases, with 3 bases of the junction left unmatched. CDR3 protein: CASSSGQNYGYTF. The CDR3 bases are TGTGCCAGCAGTTCGGGACAGAACTATGGCTACACCTTC.

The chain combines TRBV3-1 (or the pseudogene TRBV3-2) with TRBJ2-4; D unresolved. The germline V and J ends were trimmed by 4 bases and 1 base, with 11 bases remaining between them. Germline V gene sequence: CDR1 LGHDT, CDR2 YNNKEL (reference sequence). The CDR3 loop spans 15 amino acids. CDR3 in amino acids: CASSPPFGAKNIQYF. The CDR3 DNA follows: TGTGCCAGCAGCCCCCCCTTTGGCGCCAAAAACATTCAGTACTTC.

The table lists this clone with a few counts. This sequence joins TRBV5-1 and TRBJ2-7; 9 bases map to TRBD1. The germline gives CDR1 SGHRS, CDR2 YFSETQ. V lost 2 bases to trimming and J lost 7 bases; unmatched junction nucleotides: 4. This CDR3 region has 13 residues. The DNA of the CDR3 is TGCGCCAGCAGCTTCGGGACAGGGAGAGAGCAGTACTTC. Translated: CASSFGTGREQYF.

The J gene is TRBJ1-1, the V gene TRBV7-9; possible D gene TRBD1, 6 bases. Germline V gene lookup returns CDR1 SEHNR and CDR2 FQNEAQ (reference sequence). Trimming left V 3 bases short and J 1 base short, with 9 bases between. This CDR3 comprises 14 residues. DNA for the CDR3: TGTGCCAGCAGCTTGTGGACAGAGAACACTGAAGCTTTCTTT. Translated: CASSLWTENTEAFF. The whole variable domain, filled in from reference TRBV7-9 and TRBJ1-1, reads DTGVSQNPRHKITKRGQNVTFRCDPISEHNRLYWYRQTLGQGPEFLTYFQNEAQLEKSRLLSDRFSAERPKGSFSTLEIQRTEQGDSAMYLCASSLWTENTEAFFGQGTRLTVV.

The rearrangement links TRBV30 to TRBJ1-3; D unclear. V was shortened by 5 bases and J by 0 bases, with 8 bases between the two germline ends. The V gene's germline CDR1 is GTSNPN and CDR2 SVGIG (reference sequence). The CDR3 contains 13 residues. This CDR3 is CAWDRSSGNTIYF. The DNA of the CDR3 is TGTGCCTGGGATAGGAGCTCTGGAAACACCATATATTTT.

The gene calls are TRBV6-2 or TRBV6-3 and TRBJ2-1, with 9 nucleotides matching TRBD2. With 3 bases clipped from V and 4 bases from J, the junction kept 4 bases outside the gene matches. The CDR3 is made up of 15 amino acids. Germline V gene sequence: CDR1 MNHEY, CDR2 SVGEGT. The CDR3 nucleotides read TGTGCCAGCAGTTATGGCGGGGGGGTGTACAATGAGCAGTTCTTC. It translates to CASSYGGGVYNEQFF.

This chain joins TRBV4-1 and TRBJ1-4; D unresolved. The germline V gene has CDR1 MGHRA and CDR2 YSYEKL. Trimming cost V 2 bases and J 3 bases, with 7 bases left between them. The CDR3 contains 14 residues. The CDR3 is CASSQLLANEKLFF. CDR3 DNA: TGCGCCAGCAGCCAACTTCTTGCTAATGAAAAACTGTTTTTT.

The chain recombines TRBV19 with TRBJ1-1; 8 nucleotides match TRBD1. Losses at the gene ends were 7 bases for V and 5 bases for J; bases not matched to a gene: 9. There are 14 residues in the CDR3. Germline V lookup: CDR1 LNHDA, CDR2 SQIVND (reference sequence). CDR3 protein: CASTKDRAGTEAFF. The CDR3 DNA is TGTGCCAGTACCAAGGACAGGGCGGGGACTGAAGCTTTCTTT.

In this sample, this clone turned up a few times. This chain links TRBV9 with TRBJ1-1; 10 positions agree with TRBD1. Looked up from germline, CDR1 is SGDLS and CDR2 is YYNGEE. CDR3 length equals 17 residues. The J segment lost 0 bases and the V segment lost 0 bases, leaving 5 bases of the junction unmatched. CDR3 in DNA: TGTGCCAGCAGCGTAGTCGACAGGGGGCTATTGAACACTGAAGCTTTCTTT. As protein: CASSVVDRGLLNTEAFF.

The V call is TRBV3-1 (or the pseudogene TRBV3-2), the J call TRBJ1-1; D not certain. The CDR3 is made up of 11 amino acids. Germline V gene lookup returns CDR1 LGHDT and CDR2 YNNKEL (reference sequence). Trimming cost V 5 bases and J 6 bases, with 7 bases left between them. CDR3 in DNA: TGTGCCAGCAGCTCGGGGTCTGAAGCTTTCTTT. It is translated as CASSSGSEAFF.

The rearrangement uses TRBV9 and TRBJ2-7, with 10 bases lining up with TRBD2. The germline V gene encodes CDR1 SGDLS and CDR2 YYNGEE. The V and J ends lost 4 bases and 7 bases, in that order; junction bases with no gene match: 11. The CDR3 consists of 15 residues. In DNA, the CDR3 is TGTGCCAGCAGCAGCTCCGGGACTAGCGTGGGTGAGCAGTACTTC. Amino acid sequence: CASSSSGTSVGEQYF. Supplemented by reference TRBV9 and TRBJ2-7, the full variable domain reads DSGVTQTPKHLITATGQRVTLRCSPRSGDLSVYWYQQSLDQGLQFLIQYYNGEERAKGNILERFSAQQFPDLHSELNLSSLELGDSALYFCASSSSGTSVGEQYFGPGTRLTVT.

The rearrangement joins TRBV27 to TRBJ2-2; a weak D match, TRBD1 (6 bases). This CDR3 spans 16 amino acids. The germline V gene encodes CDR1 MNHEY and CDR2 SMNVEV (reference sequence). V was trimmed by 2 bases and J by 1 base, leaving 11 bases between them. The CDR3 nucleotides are TGTGCCAGCAGTTTAACGACAGGTGGGAACACCGGGGAGCTGTTTTTT. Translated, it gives CASSLTTGGNTGELFF.

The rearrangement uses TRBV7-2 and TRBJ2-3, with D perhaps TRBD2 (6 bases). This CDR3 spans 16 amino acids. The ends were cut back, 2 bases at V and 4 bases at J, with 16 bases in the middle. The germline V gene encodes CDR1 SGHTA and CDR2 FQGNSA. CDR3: CASSLLTGDFPDTQYF. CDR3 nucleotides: TGTGCCAGCAGCTTATTAACGGGGGACTTTCCAGATACGCAGTATTTT.

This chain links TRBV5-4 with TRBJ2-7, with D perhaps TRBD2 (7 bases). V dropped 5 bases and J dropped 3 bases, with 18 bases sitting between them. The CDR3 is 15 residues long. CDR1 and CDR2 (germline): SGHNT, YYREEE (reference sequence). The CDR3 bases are TGTGCCAGCAGTGGCCGGGGGGCGGGCTTCTACGAGCAGTACTTC. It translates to CASSGRGAGFYEQYF.

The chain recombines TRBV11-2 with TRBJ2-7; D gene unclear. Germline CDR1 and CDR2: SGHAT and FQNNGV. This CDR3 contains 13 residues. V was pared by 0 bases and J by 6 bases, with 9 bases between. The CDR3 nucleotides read TGTGCCAGCAGCTTAGATAACGGTGGCGAGCAGTACTTC. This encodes CASSLDNGGEQYF.

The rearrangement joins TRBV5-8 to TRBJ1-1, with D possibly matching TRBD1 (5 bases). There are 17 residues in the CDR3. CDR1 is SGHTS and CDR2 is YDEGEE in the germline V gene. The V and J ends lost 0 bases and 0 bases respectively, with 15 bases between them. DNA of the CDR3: TGTGCCAGCAGCTTGGATTTTTTTGCGACAGTGAACACTGAAGCTTTCTTT. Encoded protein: CASSLDFFATVNTEAFF. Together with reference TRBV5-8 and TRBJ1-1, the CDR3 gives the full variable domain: EAGVTQSPTHLIKTRGQQATLRCSPISGHTSVYWYQQALGLGLQFLLWYDEGEERNRGNFPPRFSGRQFPNYSSELNVNALELEDSALYLCASSLDFFATVNTEAFFGQGTRLTVV.

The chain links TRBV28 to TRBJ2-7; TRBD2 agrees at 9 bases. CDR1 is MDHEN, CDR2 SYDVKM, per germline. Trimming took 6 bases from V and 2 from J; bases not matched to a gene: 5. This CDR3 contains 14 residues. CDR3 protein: CASSPSGIPYEQYF. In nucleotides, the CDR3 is TGTGCCAGCAGCCCTAGCGGGATCCCCTACGAGCAGTACTTC.

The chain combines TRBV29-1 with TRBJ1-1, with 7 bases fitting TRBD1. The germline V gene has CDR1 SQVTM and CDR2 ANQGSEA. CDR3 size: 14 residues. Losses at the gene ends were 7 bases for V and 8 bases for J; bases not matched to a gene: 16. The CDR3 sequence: CSGQKLEGAGEAFF. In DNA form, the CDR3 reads TGCAGCGGGCAGAAGCTGGAGGGGGCGGGGGAAGCTTTCTTT.

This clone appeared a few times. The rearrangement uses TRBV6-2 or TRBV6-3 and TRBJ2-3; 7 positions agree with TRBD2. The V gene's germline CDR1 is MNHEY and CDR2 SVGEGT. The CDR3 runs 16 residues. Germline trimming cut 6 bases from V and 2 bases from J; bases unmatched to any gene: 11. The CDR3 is CASSLPPRGYTDTQYF. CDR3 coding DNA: TGTGCCAGCAGCTTACCTCCGCGGGGGTACACAGATACGCAGTATTTT.

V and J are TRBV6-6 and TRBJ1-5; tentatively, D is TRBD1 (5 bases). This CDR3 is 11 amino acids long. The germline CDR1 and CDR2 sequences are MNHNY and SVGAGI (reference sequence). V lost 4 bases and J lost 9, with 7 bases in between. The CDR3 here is CASSSGGPQHF. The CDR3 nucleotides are TGTGCCAGCAGTTCCGGGGGGCCCCAGCATTTT.

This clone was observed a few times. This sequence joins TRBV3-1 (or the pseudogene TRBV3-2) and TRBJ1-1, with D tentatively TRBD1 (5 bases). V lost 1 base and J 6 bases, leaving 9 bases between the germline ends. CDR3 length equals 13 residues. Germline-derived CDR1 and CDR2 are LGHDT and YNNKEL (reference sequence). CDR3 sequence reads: CASSQVRGAEAFF. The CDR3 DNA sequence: TGTGCCAGCAGCCAAGTTCGGGGGGCTGAAGCTTTCTTT.

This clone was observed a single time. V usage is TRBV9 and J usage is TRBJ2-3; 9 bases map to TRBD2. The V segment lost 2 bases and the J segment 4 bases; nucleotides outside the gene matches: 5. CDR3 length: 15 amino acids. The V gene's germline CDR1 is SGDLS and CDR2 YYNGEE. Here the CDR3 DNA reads TGTGCCAGCAGCGTGAATAGCGGGGGCGCAGATACGCAGTATTTT. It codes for CASSVNSGGADTQYF.